One sample yielded the 14 T cell receptor beta chains listed below, sequenced in a study of blood T cells in healthy people across ages. Through a sample-barcoded 5' primer and a J-beta primer mix, a second PCR was run for roughly 6 to 12 cycles. Each CDR3 protein gets one entry after TCRdb re-called the 5' RACE reads with MiXCR. The sample lists 600,000 or so distinct CDR3 sequences; 21% were seen once. What was sequenced was blood. The receptors stem from a man aged 65-85 years in good health.

This clonotype came up a few times. This chain joins TRBV9 and TRBJ2-5, with a tentative D call TRBD1 (6 bases). Germline V gene lookup returns CDR1 SGDLS and CDR2 YYNGEE. The CDR3 extends over 14 amino acids. V dropped 0 bases and J dropped 5 bases, with 11 bases sitting between them. CDR3 amino acids: CASSVGTGKETQYF. For the CDR3, the DNA is TGTGCCAGCAGCGTAGGAACAGGGAAGGAGACCCAGTACTTC.

As to this clonotype: Its ends do not fully match the called genes, so a read error is possible. V and J are TRBV20-1 and TRBJ2-3; D might be TRBD2 (6 bases). Germline V lookup: CDR1 DFQATT, CDR2 SNEGSKA (reference sequence). CDR3 size: 12 residues. This chain's CDR3 is CSVRLVADTRYF. CDR3 coding DNA: TGCAGTGTCAGACTAGTTGCAGATACGCGGTATTTT.

CDR3 region: CSVDDGGRFNEQYF. The DNA for the CDR3 is TGCAGCGTTGATGATGGCGGGAGATTCAACGAGCAGTACTTC. The genes are TRBV29-1 and TRBJ2-7; 7 bases match TRBD2. Germline CDR1 and CDR2: SQVTM and ANQGSEA. J lost 5 bases, V lost 3 bases, and 10 bases had no gene match. The CDR3 totals 14 residues.

This chain links TRBV9 with TRBJ1-1, with 9 bases matching TRBD1. Germline assignment: CDR1 SGDLS and CDR2 YYNGEE. V trimming: 4 bases; J trimming: 1 base; junction bases outside the gene matches: 5. The CDR3 spans 15 residues. In DNA, the CDR3 is TGTGCCAGCAGCTTGCTGACAGGGGGGAACACTGAAGCTTTCTTT. This codes for CASSLLTGGNTEAFF. The full variable domain, in which reference TRBV9 and TRBJ1-1 provide the parts outside the CDR3, is DSGVTQTPKHLITATGQRVTLRCSPRSGDLSVYWYQQSLDQGLQFLIQYYNGEERAKGNILERFSAQQFPDLHSELNLSSLELGDSALYFCASSLLTGGNTEAFFGQGTRLTVV.

There are a few counts of this clonotype. The rearrangement joins TRBV6-2 or TRBV6-3 to TRBJ1-5, with D uncertain. This CDR3 contains 13 residues. The germline V gene has CDR1 MNHEY and CDR2 SVGEGT. Trimming removed 7 bases at V and 3 bases at J, with 10 bases between. The CDR3 coding sequence is TGTGCCAGCAACGGCCCGAACAATCAGCCCCAGCATTTT. This encodes CASNGPNNQPQHF.

This clonotype came up many times. The rearrangement links TRBV28 to TRBJ2-1, with a tentative D call TRBD1 (7 bases). The CDR3 sequence is 17 residues long. Trimming removed 3 bases from V and 4 bases from J, with 19 bases in between. CDR1 is MDHEN, CDR2 SYDVKM, per germline. Here the CDR3 reads CASSLVFGGGWYNEQFF. The CDR3 DNA follows: TGTGCCAGCAGTTTGGTCTTTGGAGGGGGCTGGTACAATGAGCAGTTCTTC.

The J gene is TRBJ1-1, the V gene TRBV10-1; no definite D call. Germline V gene data show CDR1 as WNHNN and CDR2 as SYGVQD (reference sequence). The CDR3 consists of 13 residues. V was trimmed by 5 bases and J by 1 base, leaving 8 bases between them. CDR3 DNA: TGCGCCAGCAGTACAGCTACGAACACTGAAGCTTTCTTT. Translating it yields CASSTATNTEAFF.

This clonotype came up a few times. The chain employs TRBV7-2 and TRBJ2-1; 8 nucleotides agree with TRBD1. The CDR3 sequence is 16 residues long. Germline assignment: CDR1 SGHTA and CDR2 FQGNSA. Unmatched junction bases numbered 5, after V lost 3 bases and J lost 1 base. The CDR3 protein is CASSLFQGASYNEQFF. The CDR3 DNA reads as TGTGCCAGCAGCTTGTTTCAGGGGGCGTCCTACAATGAGCAGTTCTTC.

In its sample, this clonotype was seen a few times. The chain is built from TRBV4-1 and TRBJ2-3; no firm D call. Germline V CDR1 and CDR2: MGHRA, YSYEKL. The germline V and J ends were trimmed by 0 bases and 5 bases, with 6 bases remaining between them. The CDR3 has 13 residues. The CDR3 DNA is TGCGCCAGCAGCCAAGATAGGGTAGATACGCAGTATTTT. It yields the protein CASSQDRVDTQYF.

In this sample, this clonotype turned up a few times. The chain is built from TRBV4-1 and TRBJ1-2, with 9 nucleotides matching TRBD1. CDR3 length: 13 residues. CDR1 and CDR2 (germline): MGHRA, YSYEKL. Trimming at V came to 4 bases and at J to 5 bases, leaving 2 bases not matched to a gene. CDR3 protein: CASSRDRAYGYTF. DNA for the CDR3: TGCGCCAGCAGCCGGGACAGGGCTTATGGCTACACCTTC.

The chain has TRBV29-1 and TRBJ2-5; perhaps TRBD1 as D (6 bases). CDR1 and CDR2 from the germline V gene are SQVTM and ANQGSEA. CDR3 length: 13 residues. The V end lost 6 bases, the J end lost 2 bases, and 13 bases lay between the germline ends. CDR3 coding DNA: TGCAGCGTGTCAACACAGGGACAAGAGACCCAGTACTTC. Its translation: CSVSTQGQETQYF. The variable domain in full, with the rest retrieved from reference TRBV29-1 and TRBJ2-5, is SAVISQKPSRDICQRGTSLTIQCQVDSQVTMMFWYRQQPGQSLTLIATANQGSEATYESGFVIDKFPISRPNLTFSTLTVSNMSPEDSSIYLCSVSTQGQETQYFGPGTRLLVL.

This sequence joins TRBV20-1 and TRBJ1-4; 9 bases are a match to TRBD1. Germline CDR1 reads DFQATT; CDR2 reads SNEGSKA (reference sequence). This CDR3 has 14 residues. V lost 4 bases to trimming and J lost 7 bases; unmatched junction nucleotides: 7. The CDR3 nucleotides read TGCAGTGCTAAAGCGACAGGGGGGGCTGAAAAACTGTTTTTT. Translation gives CSAKATGGAEKLFF.

The chain is built from TRBV3-1 and TRBJ2-6; 8 positions agree with TRBD1. The V segment lost 4 bases and the J segment 0 bases; nucleotides outside the gene matches: 2. The CDR3 spans 16 residues. Germline V gene lookup returns CDR1 LGHDT and CDR2 YNNKEL (reference sequence). CDR3 protein: CASSRQGFSGANVLTF. In DNA form, the CDR3 reads TGTGCCAGCAGCCGACAGGGGTTCTCTGGGGCCAACGTCCTGACTTTC. The variable domain in full, completed from reference TRBV3-1 and TRBJ2-6, reads DTAVSQTPKYLVTQMGNDKSIKCEQNLGHDTMYWYKQDSKKFLKIMFSYNNKELIINETVPNRFSPKSPDKAHLNLHINSLELGDSAVYFCASSRQGFSGANVLTFGAGSRLTVL.

V is TRBV7-9 and J is TRBJ2-7, with 9 positions matching TRBD1. CDR1 and CDR2 from the germline V gene are SEHNR and FQNEAQ (reference sequence). CDR3 length equals 16 residues. After removal of 0 bases from V and 1 base from J, the junction contained 4 bases not matched to a gene. CDR3 bases: TGTGCCAGCAGCTTAGCGAGCGGACAGGGGTCCTACGAGCAGTACTTC. Residues: CASSLASGQGSYEQYF.